The 23 T cell receptor beta chains given below trace back to one sample, sequenced in a study of PD-L1 blockade in urothelial cancer (TCRdb year 2017). The sample's time point, from its label and the paper: peripheral blood 6 weeks after treatment start. The library came from the immunoSEQ multiplex PCR assay. The table was pulled from immuneACCESS by TCRdb, which kept in-frame rearrangements only. Such tables lose some clones; where checked, under half of the loss comes from unresolved V genes, and the rest has no known cause. The sample table holds 29,000 or so clones, of which 80% to 90% were seen once. 3% of the sample is taken by the ten largest. This specimen consisted of PBMCs, obtained around atezolizumab (anti-PD-L1) treatment. Receptor source: a man in his 70s with urothelial cancer.

This chain connects TRBV5-6 to TRBJ1-5; 8 nucleotides agree with TRBD1. The CDR3 contains 16 residues. Germline trimming cut 0 bases from V and 1 base from J; bases unmatched to any gene: 3. Germline lookup yields CDR1 SGHDT and CDR2 YYEEEE. CDR3 nucleotides: TGTGCCAGCAGCTTGGCGACAGGGGAAAGCAATCAGCCCCAGCATTTT. Translating gives CASSLATGESNQPQHF.

V is TRBV6-5 and J is TRBJ2-7, with a possible D match to TRBD2 (7 bases). This CDR3 has 13 residues. V was pared by 8 bases and J by 2 bases, with 13 bases between. Germline CDR1 MNHEY, CDR2 SVGAGI. CDR3 sequence (DNA): TGTGCCAGCCAAGGGGGGGTTACCTACGAGCAGTACTTC. It is translated as CASQGGVTYEQYF.

This sequence joins TRBV5-1 and TRBJ2-2; 10 bases match TRBD2. There are 15 residues in the CDR3. The junction had 2 bases not matched to a gene; V was cut back by 1 base and J by 5 bases. Germline-derived CDR1 and CDR2 are SGHRS and YFSETQ. CDR3: CASSLTSGTTGELFF. The CDR3 DNA reads TGCGCCAGCAGCTTGACTAGCGGGACGACCGGGGAGCTGTTTTTT.

V is TRBV4-1 and J is TRBJ1-1, with a tentative D call TRBD1 (6 bases). Germline V gene sequence: CDR1 MGHRA, CDR2 YSYEKL. Between the trimmed V and J ends, which lost 4 bases and 7 bases, there was a span of 13 bases. The CDR3 loop spans 13 amino acids. DNA for the CDR3: TGCGCCAGCAGCCGGACAGAGAACCATGAAGCTTTCTTT. This gives the protein CASSRTENHEAFF.

The chain joins TRBV10-3 to TRBJ2-3; perhaps TRBD2 as D (6 bases). The V end was cut by 4 bases, the J end by 1 base, with 6 bases between. Germline V lookup: CDR1 ENHRY, CDR2 SYGVKD. This CDR3 spans 13 amino acids. The CDR3 nucleotides are TGTGCCATCAGTGGGGGGGGCACAGATACGCAGTATTTT. As protein: CAISGGGTDTQYF.

The chain is built from TRBV5-1 and TRBJ2-1, with a tentative D call TRBD1 (5 bases). CDR1 and CDR2 from the germline V gene are SGHRS and YFSETQ. Trimming left V 5 bases short and J 7 bases short, with 7 bases between. This CDR3 has 11 residues. CDR3 coding DNA: TGCGCCAGCAGGCAGGGAAATGAGCAGTTCTTC. This gives the protein CASRQGNEQFF.

The chain employs TRBV18 and TRBJ1-3; D may be TRBD1 (5 bases). CDR1 is KGHSH, CDR2 LQKENI, per germline. The V and J ends lost 3 bases and 4 bases respectively, with 13 bases between them. The CDR3 covers 15 residues. As DNA, the CDR3 is TGTGCCAGCTCACCGCCGACAGATATGGGAAACACCATATATTTT. Protein: CASSPPTDMGNTIYF.

The chain uses TRBV7-7 and TRBJ2-2; unclear D gene. V gave up 5 bases and J gave up 5 bases, with 12 bases separating them. The CDR3 has 14 residues. Germline lookup yields CDR1 SSHAT and CDR2 FNYEAQ (reference sequence). The CDR3 reads CASSQNSGTGELFF. CDR3 nucleotides: TGTGCCAGCAGCCAGAATTCGGGTACCGGGGAGCTGTTTTTT.

In this sample, this clone turned up a few times. V gene TRBV7-8 combines with J gene TRBJ2-2, with 9 positions matching TRBD1. The germline CDR1 and CDR2 sequences are SGHVS and FQNEAQ. V lost 6 bases to trimming and J lost 4 bases; unmatched junction nucleotides: 6. This CDR3 has 15 amino acids. CDR3 sequence: CASRLQGAGTGELFF. CDR3 nucleotide sequence: TGTGCCAGCAGGTTACAGGGGGCTGGCACCGGGGAGCTGTTTTTT. Full variable domain (remainder filled in from reference TRBV7-8 and TRBJ2-2): GAGVSQSPRYKVAKRGQDVALRCDPISGHVSLFWYQQALGQGPEFLTYFQNEAQLDKSGLPSDRFFAERPEGSVSTLKIQRTQQEDSAVYLCASRLQGAGTGELFFGEGSRLTVL.

The gene calls are TRBV5-4 and TRBJ2-1, with 14 bases fitting TRBD2. From germline, CDR1 is SGHNT and CDR2 YYREEE (reference sequence). With 0 bases clipped from V and 6 bases from J, the junction kept 2 bases outside the gene matches. The CDR3 runs to 16 residues. CDR3 coding DNA: TGTGCCAGCAGCTTGGGCGGGACTAGCGGGAGCAATGAGCAGTTCTTC. It specifies CASSLGGTSGSNEQFF.

The chain links TRBV21-1 to TRBJ2-3; the D segment call TRBD2 is taken from the table without a DNA check. TRBV21-1 is listed as a pseudogene. The CDR3 runs 16 residues. In DNA form, the CDR3 reads TGTGCCAGCAGCAAAGCAGGGGAGGGTATCCGAGATACGCAGTATTTT. The encoded protein is CASSKAGEGIRDTQYF.

The chain recombines TRBV29-1 with TRBJ2-2; D ambiguous. Per germline, CDR1 SQVTM and CDR2 ANQGSEA. The CDR3 is made up of 13 amino acids. The ends were cut back, 3 bases at V and 2 bases at J, with 7 bases in the middle. The CDR3 protein is CSVDADNTGELFF. Written as DNA, the CDR3 is TGCAGCGTTGATGCGGATAACACCGGGGAGCTGTTTTTT.

The CDR3 nucleotides are TGTGCCATCGGCAATTCTGGGGCCAACGTCCTGACTTTC. Amino acids: CAIGNSGANVLTF. The gene calls are TRBV10-3 and TRBJ2-6; D ambiguous. V was shortened by 8 bases and J by 1 base, with 6 bases between the two germline ends. There are 13 residues in the CDR3. CDR1 is ENHRY and CDR2 is SYGVKD in the germline V gene.

A single count supports this clone. This rearrangement joins TRBV9 to TRBJ2-7, with D perhaps TRBD2 (6 bases). Per germline, CDR1 SGDLS and CDR2 YYNGEE. CDR3 size: 16 residues. With 0 bases removed from V and 6 bases from J, the gap between germline ends came to 19 bases. CDR3 amino acids: CASSVDLMAGKSEQYF. In DNA form, the CDR3 reads TGTGCCAGCAGCGTAGATCTCATGGCGGGAAAATCCGAGCAGTACTTC.

The V call is TRBV7-3, the J call TRBJ2-3; 10 nucleotides align to TRBD1. This CDR3 region has 19 residues. The ends lost 1 base at V and 3 bases at J; junction bases unmatched: 13. In germline, CDR1 is SGHTA, CDR2 FQGTGA. CDR3 bases: TGTGCCAGCAGCTTAATGGGTCCTCTTCCGGGACAGGGGACAGATACGCAGTATTTT. Translated, it gives CASSLMGPLPGQGTDTQYF.

The chain is built from TRBV6-1 and TRBJ2-5, with D perhaps TRBD2 (5 bases). The germline V and J ends were trimmed by 2 bases and 2 bases, with 15 bases remaining between them. CDR3 length equals 16 residues. Germline lookup yields CDR1 MNHNS and CDR2 SASEGT. The CDR3 nucleotides read TGTGCCAGCAGTGAAAGATCGGGGTCCGCACAAGAGACCCAGTACTTC. Encoded protein: CASSERSGSAQETQYF.

The rearrangement links TRBV7-2 to TRBJ2-3; a weak D match, TRBD1 (6 bases). The CDR3 covers 12 residues. Germline V gives CDR1 SGHTA, CDR2 FQGNSA. V lost 6 bases to trimming and J lost 5 bases, with 9 bases between them. The CDR3 bases are TGTGCCAGCAGATTGACAGGAGATACGCAGTATTTT. Protein: CASRLTGDTQYF.

The rearrangement links TRBV28 to TRBJ2-5; D gene unclear. The CDR3 length is 14 residues. Trimming removed 2 bases at V and 2 bases at J, with 9 bases between. The germline CDR1 and CDR2 sequences are MDHEN and SYDVKM. The CDR3 region is CASSLRLLQETQYF. The CDR3 DNA reads TGTGCCAGCAGTTTACGACTCTTACAAGAGACCCAGTACTTC.

The chain employs TRBV27 and TRBJ2-7; 9 bases fit TRBD1. J gave up 3 bases and V 6 bases, and 9 bases lay outside the gene matches. CDR3 length: 15 residues. The germline V gene has CDR1 MNHEY and CDR2 SMNVEV (reference sequence). CDR3 in DNA: TGTGCCAGCAGATTTGGGGACAGGGAACTCTACGAGCAGTACTTC. Protein sequence: CASRFGDRELYEQYF.

The chain is built from TRBV15 and TRBJ2-3; perhaps TRBD2 as D (6 bases). CDR1 LNHNV and CDR2 YYDKDF come from the germline V gene (reference sequence). Trimming removed 2 bases at V and 2 bases at J, with 17 bases between. There are 17 residues in the CDR3. The CDR3 protein is CATSRSGTPRITDTQYF. The CDR3 region has the DNA TGTGCCACCAGCAGATCCGGGACTCCCAGGATCACAGATACGCAGTATTTT.

The chain links TRBV7-2 to TRBJ2-5; TRBD2 matches at 9 bases. From germline, CDR1 is SGHTA and CDR2 FQGNSA. V shed 5 bases, J shed 5 bases, and the junction held 12 bases outside the gene matches. The CDR3 is 16 amino acids. The CDR3 here is CASSLRRLAVMETQYF. The CDR3 DNA reads TGTGCCAGCAGCCTCCGCCGACTAGCGGTTATGGAGACCCAGTACTTC.

The V call is TRBV11-2, the J call TRBJ2-3; weak D call: TRBD1 (6 bases). This CDR3 has 16 residues. Germline V gene sequence: CDR1 SGHAT, CDR2 FQNNGV. V was shortened by 6 bases and J by 0 bases, with 16 bases between the two germline ends. The CDR3 DNA is TGTGCCAGCAGGAATCAGGGGCCTCTAAGCACAGATACGCAGTATTTT. This encodes CASRNQGPLSTDTQYF.

The chain uses TRBV19 and TRBJ2-5; the match to TRBD2 covers 7 bases. Unmatched junction bases numbered 6, after V lost 1 base and J lost 4 bases. The CDR3 loop spans 15 amino acids. CDR1 and CDR2 from the germline V gene are LNHDA and SQIVND (reference sequence). CDR3 DNA: TGTGCCAGTAGTATAGCGACGGGGGGTGCAGAGACCCAGTACTTC. This translates into CASSIATGGAETQYF.